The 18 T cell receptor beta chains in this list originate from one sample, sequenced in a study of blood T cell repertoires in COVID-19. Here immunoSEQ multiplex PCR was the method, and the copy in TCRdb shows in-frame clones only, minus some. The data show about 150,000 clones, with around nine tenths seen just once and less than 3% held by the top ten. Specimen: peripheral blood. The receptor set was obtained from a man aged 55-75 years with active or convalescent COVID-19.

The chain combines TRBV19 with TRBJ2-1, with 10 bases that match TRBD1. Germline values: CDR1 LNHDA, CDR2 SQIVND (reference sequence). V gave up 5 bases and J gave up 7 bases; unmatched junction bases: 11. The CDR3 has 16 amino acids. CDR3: CASSPRPGQGLNEQFF. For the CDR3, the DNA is TGTGCCAGTAGTCCTCGCCCGGGACAGGGGTTAAATGAGCAGTTCTTC.

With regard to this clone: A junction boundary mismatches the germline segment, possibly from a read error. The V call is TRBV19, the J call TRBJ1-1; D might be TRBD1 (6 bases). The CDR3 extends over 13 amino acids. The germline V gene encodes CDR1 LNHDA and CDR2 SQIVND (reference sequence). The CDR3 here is CASSPQGTTEPFF. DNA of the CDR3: TGTGCCAGTAGTCCCCAAGGGACAACTGAACCTTTCTTT.

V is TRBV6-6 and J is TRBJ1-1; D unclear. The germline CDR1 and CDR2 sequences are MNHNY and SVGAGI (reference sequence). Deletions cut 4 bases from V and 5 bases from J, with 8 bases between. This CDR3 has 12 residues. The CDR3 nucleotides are TGTGCCAGCAGTTCAGACACAACTGAAGCTTTCTTT. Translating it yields CASSSDTTEAFF.

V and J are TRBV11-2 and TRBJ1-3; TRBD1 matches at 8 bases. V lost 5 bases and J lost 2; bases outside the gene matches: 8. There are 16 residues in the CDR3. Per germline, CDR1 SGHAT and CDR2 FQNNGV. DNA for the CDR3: TGTGCCAGCAGCCCGAACCCGGGACAGGCTGGAAACACCATATATTTT. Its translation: CASSPNPGQAGNTIYF.

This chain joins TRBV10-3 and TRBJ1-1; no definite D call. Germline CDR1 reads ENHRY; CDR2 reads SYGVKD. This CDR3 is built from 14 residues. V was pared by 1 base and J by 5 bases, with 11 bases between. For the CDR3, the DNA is TGTGCCATCAGTGAGTTCGGGTTATGGACTGAAGCTTTCTTT. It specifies CAISEFGLWTEAFF.

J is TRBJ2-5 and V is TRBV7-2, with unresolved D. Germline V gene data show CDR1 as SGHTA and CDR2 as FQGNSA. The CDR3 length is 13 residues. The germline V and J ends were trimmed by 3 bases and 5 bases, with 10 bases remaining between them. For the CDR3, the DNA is TGTGCCAGCAGCTTGGCACTCAGGGAGACCCAGTACTTC. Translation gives CASSLALRETQYF.

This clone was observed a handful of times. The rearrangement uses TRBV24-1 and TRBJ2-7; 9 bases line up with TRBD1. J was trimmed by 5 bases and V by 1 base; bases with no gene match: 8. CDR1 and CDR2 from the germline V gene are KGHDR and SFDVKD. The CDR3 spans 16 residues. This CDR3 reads CATSDFRGTGRDEQYF. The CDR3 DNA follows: TGTGCCACCAGTGATTTTCGAGGGACAGGGCGGGACGAGCAGTACTTC.

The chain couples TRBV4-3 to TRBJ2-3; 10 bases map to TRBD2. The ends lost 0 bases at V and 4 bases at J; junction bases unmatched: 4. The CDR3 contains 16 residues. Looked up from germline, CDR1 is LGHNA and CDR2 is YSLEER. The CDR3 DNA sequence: TGCGCCAGCAGCCAAGAGGCTAGCGGGAGTTCAGATACGCAGTATTTT. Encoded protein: CASSQEASGSSDTQYF.

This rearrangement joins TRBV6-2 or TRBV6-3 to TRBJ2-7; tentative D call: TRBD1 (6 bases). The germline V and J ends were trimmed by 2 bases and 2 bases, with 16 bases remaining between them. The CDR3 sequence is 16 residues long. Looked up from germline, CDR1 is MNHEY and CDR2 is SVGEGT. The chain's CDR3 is CASSYVRPGVPYEQYF. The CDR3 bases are TGTGCCAGCAGTTACGTTAGGCCAGGGGTCCCCTACGAGCAGTACTTC.

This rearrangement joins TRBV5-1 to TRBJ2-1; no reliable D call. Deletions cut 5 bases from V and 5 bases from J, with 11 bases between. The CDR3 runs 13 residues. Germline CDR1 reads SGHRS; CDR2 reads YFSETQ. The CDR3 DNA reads TGCGCCAGCAGTCGAGGAAGCGACAATGAGCAGTTCTTC. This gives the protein CASSRGSDNEQFF.

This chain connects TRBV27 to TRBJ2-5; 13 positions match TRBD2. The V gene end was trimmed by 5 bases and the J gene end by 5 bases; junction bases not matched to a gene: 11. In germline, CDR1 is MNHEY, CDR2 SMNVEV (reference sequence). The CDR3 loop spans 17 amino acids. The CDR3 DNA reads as TGTGCCAGCAGTGCTACTAGCGGGGGGGGAGGTTGGGAGACCCAGTACTTC. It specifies CASSATSGGGGWETQYF.

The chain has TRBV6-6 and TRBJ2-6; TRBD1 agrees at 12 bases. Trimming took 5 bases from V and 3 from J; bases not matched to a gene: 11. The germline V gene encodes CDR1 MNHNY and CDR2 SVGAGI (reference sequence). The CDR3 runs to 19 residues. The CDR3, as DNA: TGTGCCAGCAGTCCCCGGGACAGGGGGCGATCGGATGGGGCCAACGTCCTGACTTTC. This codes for CASSPRDRGRSDGANVLTF.

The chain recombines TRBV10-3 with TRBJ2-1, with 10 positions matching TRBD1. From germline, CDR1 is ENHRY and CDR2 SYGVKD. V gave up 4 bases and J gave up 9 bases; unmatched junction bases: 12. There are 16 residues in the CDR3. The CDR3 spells CAISANGDRGPGEQFF. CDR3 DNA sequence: TGTGCCATCAGTGCTAACGGCGACAGGGGGCCTGGTGAGCAGTTCTTC.

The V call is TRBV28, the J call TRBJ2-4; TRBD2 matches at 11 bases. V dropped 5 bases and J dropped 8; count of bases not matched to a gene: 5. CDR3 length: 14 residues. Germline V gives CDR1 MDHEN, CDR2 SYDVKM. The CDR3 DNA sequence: TGTGCCAGCAGTCATAGCGGGAGGGGGGACATTCAGTACTTC. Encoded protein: CASSHSGRGDIQYF. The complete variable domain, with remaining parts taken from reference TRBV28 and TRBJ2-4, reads DVKVTQSSRYLVKRTGEKVFLECVQDMDHENMFWYRQDPGLGLRLIYFSYDVKMKEKGDIPEGYSVSREKKERFSLILESASTNQTSMYLCASSHSGRGDIQYFGAGTRLSVL.

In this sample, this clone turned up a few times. CDR3 nucleotides: TGCGCCAGCAGCCAAGGATGGGCCGGTTATCAGCCCCAGCATTTT. Protein product: CASSQGWAGYQPQHF. The chain has TRBV4-1 and TRBJ1-5; no reliable D call. V lost 1 base and J lost 5, with 12 bases in between. The CDR3 is made up of 15 amino acids. The germline V gene encodes CDR1 MGHRA and CDR2 YSYEKL.

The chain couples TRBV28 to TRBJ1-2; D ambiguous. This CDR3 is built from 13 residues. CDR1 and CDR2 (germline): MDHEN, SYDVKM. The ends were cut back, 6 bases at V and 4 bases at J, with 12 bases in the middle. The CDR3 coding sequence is TGTGCCAGCAGCCCGCACGGGGTCTATGGCTACACCTTC. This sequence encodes CASSPHGVYGYTF.

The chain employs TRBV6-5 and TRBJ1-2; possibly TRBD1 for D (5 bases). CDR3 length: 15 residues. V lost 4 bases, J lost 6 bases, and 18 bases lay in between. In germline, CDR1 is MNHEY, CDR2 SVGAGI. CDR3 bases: TGTGCCAGCAGTTCCAGAAGTGGGGCGCAGGATGGCTACACCTTC. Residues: CASSSRSGAQDGYTF.

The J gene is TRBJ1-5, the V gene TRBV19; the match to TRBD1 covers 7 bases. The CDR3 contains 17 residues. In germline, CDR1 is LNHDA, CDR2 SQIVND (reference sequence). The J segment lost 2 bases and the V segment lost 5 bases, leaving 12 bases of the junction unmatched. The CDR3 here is CASSGLGRGNGNQPQHF. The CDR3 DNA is TGTGCCAGTAGTGGGTTGGGCAGGGGGAATGGCAATCAGCCCCAGCATTTT. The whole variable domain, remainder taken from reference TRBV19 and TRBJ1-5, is DGGITQSPKYLFRKEGQNVTLSCEQNLNHDAMYWYRQDPGQGLRLIYYSQIVNDFQKGDIAEGYSVSREKKESFPLTVTSAQKNPTAFYLCASSGLGRGNGNQPQHFGDGTRLSIL.